These 2 T cell receptor beta chains were all obtained from the same sample, sequenced in a study of PD-1 blockade in classical Hodgkin lymphoma. Libraries were prepared by immunoSEQ multiplex PCR; TCRdb keeps only in-frame clonotypes and omits some of them. There are roughly 20,000 clones in the sample; 65% to 85% occur only once, and roughly 6.4% lies in the top ten. Each and every patient relapsed after autologous stem cell transplantation, and patients got differing brentuximab vedotin exposure. The starting material was peripheral blood mononuclear cells (PBMCs), obtained at baseline. These TCRs come from a human donor with classical Hodgkin lymphoma.

V and J are TRBV21-1 and TRBJ1-6. TRBV21-1 is a pseudogene segment. CDR3 length equals 16 residues. CDR3 sequence (DNA): TGTGCCAGCAGCAAAAAGAAGGGTGTTTATAATTCACCCCTCCACTTT. This gives the protein CASSKKKGVYNSPLHF.

The V gene is TRBV28, the J gene TRBJ1-2; TRBD1 agrees at 7 bases. Germline trimming cut 2 bases from V and 7 bases from J; bases unmatched to any gene: 7. From germline, CDR1 is MDHEN and CDR2 SYDVKM. This CDR3 is built from 14 residues. CDR3 in amino acids: CASSLMEGAGGYTF. Written as DNA, the CDR3 is TGTGCCAGCAGTTTAATGGAGGGGGCCGGTGGCTACACCTTC.